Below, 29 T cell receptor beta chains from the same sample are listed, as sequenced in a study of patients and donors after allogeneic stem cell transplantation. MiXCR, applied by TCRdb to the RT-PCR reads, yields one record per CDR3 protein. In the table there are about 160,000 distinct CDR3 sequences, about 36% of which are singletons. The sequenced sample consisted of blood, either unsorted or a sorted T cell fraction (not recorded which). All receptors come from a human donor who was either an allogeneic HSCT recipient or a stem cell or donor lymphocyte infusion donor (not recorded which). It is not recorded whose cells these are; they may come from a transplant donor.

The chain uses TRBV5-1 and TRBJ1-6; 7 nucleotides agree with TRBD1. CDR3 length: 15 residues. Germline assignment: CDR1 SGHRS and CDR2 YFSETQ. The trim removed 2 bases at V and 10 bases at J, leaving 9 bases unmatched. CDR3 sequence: CASSFDRDGGSPLHF. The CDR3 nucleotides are TGCGCCAGCAGCTTCGACAGGGACGGCGGCTCACCCCTCCACTTT.

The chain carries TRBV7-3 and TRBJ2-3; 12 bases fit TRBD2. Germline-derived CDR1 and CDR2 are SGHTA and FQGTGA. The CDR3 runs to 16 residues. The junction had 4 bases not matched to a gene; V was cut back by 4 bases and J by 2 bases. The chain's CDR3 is CASSSRLAGVTDTQYF. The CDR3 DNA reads TGTGCCAGCAGCTCGCGACTAGCGGGGGTCACAGATACGCAGTATTTT. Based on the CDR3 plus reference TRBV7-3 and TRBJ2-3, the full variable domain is GAGVSQTPSNKVTEKGKYVELRCDPISGHTALYWYRQSLGQGPEFLIYFQGTGAADDSGLPNDRFFAVRPEGSVSTLKIQRTERGDSAVYLCASSSRLAGVTDTQYFGPGTRLTVL.

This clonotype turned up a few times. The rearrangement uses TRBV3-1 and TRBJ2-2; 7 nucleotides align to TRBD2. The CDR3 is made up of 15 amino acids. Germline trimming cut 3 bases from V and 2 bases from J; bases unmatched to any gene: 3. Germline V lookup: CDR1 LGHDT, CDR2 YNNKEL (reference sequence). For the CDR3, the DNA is TGTGCCAGCAGCCAGCTAGCGGATAACACCGGGGAGCTGTTTTTT. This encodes CASSQLADNTGELFF.

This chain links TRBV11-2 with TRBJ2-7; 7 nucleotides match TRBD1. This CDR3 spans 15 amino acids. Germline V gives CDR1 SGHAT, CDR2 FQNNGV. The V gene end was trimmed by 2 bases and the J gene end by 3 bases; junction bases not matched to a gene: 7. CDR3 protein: CASSLNRDSSYEQYF. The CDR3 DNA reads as TGTGCCAGCAGCTTAAACCGGGACAGTAGCTACGAGCAGTACTTC.

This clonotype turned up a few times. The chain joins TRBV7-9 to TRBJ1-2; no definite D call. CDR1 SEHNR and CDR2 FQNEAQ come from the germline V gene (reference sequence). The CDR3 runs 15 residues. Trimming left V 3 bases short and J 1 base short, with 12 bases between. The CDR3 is CASSLGQSFNYGYTF. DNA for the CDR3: TGTGCCAGCAGCTTGGGCCAGAGCTTTAACTATGGCTACACCTTC.

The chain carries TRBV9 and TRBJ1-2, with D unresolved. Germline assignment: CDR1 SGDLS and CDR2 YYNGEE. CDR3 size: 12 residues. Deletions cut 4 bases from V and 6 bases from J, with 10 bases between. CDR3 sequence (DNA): TGTGCCAGCAGCTCCTTGGAGAATGGCTACACCTTC. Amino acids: CASSSLENGYTF.

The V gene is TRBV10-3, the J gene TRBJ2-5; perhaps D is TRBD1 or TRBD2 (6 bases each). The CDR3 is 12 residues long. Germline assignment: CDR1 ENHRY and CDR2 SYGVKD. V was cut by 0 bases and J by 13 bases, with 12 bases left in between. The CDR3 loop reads CAISESRGDAYF. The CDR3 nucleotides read TGTGCCATCAGTGAGTCGAGGGGGGACGCGTACTTC.

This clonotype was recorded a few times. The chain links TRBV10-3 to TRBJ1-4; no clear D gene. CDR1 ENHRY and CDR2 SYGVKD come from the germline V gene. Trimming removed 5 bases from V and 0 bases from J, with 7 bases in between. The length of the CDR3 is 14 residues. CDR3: CAISWITTNEKLFF. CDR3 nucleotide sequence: TGTGCCATCAGTTGGATAACAACTAATGAAAAACTGTTTTTT.

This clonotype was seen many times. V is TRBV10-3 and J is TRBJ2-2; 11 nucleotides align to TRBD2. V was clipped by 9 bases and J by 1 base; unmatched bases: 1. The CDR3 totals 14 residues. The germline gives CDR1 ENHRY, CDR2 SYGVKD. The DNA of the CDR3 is TGTGCCATGGGACTAGCGGAGAACACCGGGGAGCTGTTTTTT. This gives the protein CAMGLAENTGELFF.

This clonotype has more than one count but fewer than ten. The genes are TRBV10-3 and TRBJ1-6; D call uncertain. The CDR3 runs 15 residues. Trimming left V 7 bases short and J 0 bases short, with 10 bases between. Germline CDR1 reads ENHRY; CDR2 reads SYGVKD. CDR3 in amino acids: CAIMIRRSYNSPLHF. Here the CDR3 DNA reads TGTGCCATCATGATCAGGCGCTCCTATAATTCACCCCTCCACTTT.

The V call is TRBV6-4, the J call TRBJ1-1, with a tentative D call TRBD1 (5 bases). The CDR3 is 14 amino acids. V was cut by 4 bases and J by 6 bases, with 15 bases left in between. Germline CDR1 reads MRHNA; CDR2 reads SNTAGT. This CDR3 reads CASSVSGSAAEAFF. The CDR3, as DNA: TGTGCCAGCAGTGTCTCAGGGTCGGCGGCTGAAGCTTTCTTT.

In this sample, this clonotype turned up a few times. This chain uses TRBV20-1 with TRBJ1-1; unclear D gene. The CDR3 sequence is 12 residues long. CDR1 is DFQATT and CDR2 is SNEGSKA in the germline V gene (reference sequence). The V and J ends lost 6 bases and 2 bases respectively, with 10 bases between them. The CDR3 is CSASGFNTEAFF. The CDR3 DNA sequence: TGCAGTGCGTCGGGGTTCAACACTGAAGCTTTCTTT.

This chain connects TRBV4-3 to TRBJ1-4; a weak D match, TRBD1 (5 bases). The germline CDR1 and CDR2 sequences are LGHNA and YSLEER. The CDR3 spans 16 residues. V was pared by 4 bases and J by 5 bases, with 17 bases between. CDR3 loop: CASSPTLWGRNEKLFF. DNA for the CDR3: TGCGCCAGCAGCCCGACCTTGTGGGGCCGGAATGAAAAACTGTTTTTT.

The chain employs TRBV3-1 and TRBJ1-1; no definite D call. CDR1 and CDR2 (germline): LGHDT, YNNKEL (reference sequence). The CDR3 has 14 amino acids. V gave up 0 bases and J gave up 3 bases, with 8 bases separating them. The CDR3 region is CASSQDGRDTEAFF. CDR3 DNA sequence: TGTGCCAGCAGCCAAGATGGGAGGGACACTGAAGCTTTCTTT.

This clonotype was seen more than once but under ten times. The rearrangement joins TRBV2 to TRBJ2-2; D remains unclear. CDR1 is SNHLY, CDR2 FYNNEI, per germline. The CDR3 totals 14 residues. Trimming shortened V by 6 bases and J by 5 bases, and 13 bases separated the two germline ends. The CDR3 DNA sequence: TGTGCCAGCAGCCCCCCAGGTTCTACCGGGGAGCTGTTTTTT. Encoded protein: CASSPPGSTGELFF. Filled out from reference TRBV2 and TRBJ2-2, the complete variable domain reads EPEVTQTPSHQVTQMGQEVILRCVPISNHLYFYWYRQILGQKVEFLVSFYNNEISEKSEIFDDQFSVERPDGSNFTLKIRSTKLEDSAMYFCASSPPGSTGELFFGEGSRLTVL.

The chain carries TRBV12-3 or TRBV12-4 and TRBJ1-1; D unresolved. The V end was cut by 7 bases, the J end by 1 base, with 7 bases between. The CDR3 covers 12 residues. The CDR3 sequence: CASTTENTEAFF. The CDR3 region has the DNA TGTGCCAGCACTACAGAGAACACTGAAGCTTTCTTT.

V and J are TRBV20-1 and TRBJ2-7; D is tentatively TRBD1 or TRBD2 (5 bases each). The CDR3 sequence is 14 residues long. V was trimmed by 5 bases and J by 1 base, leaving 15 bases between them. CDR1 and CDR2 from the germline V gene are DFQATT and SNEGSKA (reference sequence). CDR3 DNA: TGCAGTGCTTGGGACGGCCAAAAGTCCTACGAGCAGTACTTC. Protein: CSAWDGQKSYEQYF.

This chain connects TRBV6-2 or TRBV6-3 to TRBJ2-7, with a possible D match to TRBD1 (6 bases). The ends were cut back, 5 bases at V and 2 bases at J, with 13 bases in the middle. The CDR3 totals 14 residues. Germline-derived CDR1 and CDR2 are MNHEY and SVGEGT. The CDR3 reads CASSPGHETYEQYF. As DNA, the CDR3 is TGTGCCAGCAGTCCGGGACACGAAACCTACGAGCAGTACTTC.

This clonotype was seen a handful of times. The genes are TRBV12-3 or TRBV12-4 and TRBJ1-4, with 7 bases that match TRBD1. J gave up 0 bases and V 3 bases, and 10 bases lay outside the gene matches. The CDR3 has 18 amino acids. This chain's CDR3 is CASSFGRGPTATNEKLFF. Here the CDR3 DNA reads TGTGCCAGCAGTTTTGGGAGGGGGCCCACCGCAACTAATGAAAAACTGTTTTTT.

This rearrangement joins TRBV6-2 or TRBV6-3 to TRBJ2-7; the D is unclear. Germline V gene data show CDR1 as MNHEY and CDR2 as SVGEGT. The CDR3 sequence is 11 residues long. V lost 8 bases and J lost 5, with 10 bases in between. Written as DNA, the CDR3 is TGTGCCAGCGGCCTTGGTGACGAGCAGTACTTC. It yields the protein CASGLGDEQYF.

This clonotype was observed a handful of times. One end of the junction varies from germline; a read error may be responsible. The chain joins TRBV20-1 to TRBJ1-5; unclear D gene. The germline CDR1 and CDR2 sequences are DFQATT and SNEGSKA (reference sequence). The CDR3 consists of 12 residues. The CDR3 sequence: CSARAGQQPQHF. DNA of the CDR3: TGCAGTGCCAGAGCCGGCCAACAGCCCCAGCATTTT.

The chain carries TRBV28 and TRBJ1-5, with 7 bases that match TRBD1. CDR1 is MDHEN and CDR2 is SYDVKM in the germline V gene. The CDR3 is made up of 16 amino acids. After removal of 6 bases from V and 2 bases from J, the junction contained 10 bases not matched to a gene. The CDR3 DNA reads TGTGCCAGCAGGCTCAGGGGGGCCGGTGGCAATCAGCCCCAGCATTTT. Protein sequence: CASRLRGAGGNQPQHF.

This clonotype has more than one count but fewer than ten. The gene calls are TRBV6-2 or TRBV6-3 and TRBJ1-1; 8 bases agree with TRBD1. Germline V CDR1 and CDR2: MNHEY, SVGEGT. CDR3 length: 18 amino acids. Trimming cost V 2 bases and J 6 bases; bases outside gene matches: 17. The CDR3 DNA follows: TGTGCCAGCAGTTACCGCGGTGTGACAGGGGCCGCGGTACCTGAAGCTTTCTTT. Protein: CASSYRGVTGAAVPEAFF.

In nucleotides, the CDR3 is TGTGCCAGCACCGTGATCCAGACAGGGGGCAGCTACACCTTC. Encoded protein: CASTVIQTGGSYTF. This chain links TRBV12-3 or TRBV12-4 with TRBJ1-2, with TRBD1 matching 10 bases. The CDR3 consists of 14 residues. Germline trimming cut 7 bases from V and 9 bases from J; bases unmatched to any gene: 11.

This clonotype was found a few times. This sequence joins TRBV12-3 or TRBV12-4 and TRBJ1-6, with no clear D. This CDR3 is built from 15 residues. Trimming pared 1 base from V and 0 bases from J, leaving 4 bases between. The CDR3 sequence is CASSLGASYNSPLHF. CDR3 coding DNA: TGTGCCAGCAGTTTAGGGGCCTCCTATAATTCACCCCTCCACTTT.

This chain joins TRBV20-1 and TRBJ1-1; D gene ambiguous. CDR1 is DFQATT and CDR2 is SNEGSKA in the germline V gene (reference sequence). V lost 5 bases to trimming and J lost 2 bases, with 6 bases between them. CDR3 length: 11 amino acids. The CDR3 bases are TGCAGTGCTCTCCAAAACACTGAAGCTTTCTTT. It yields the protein CSALQNTEAFF.

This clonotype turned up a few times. As DNA, the CDR3 is TGTGCCAGCAGCGTAGGGGTGGTGAGCGGAAACACCATATATTTT. Protein product: CASSVGVVSGNTIYF. V gene TRBV9 combines with J gene TRBJ1-3; D is ambiguous. V was cut by 0 bases and J by 4 bases, with 11 bases left in between. Germline V gene data show CDR1 as SGDLS and CDR2 as YYNGEE. The CDR3 is 15 residues long. Full variable domain (missing parts from reference TRBV9 and TRBJ1-3): DSGVTQTPKHLITATGQRVTLRCSPRSGDLSVYWYQQSLDQGLQFLIQYYNGEERAKGNILERFSAQQFPDLHSELNLSSLELGDSALYFCASSVGVVSGNTIYFGEGSWLTVV.

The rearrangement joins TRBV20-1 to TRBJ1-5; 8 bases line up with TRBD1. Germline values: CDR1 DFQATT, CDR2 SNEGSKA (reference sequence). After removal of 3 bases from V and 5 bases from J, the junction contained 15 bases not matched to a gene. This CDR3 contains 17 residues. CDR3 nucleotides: TGCAGTGCTAGTCCGTCAGGGGGCATGGGAACGGATCAGCCCCAGCATTTT. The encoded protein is CSASPSGGMGTDQPQHF.

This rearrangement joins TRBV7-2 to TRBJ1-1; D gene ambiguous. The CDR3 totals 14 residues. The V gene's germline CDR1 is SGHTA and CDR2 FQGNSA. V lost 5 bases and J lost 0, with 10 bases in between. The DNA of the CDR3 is TGTGCCAGCAGCCCCGAAGGGATGAACACTGAAGCTTTCTTT. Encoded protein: CASSPEGMNTEAFF.